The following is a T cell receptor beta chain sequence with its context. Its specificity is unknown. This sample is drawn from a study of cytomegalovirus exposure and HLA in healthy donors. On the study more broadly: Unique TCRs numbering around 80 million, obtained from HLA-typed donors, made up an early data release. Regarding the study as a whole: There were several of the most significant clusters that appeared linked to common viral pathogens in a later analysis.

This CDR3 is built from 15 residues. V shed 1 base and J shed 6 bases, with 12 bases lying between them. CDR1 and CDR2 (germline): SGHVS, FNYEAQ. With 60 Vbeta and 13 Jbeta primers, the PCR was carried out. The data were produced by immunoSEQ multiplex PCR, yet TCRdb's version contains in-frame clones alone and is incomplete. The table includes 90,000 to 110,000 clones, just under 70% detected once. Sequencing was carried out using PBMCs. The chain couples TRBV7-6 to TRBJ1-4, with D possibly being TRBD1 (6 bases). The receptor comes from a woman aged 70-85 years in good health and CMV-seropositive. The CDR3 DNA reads TGTGCCAGCAGCTTAGGTCAGGGGTCGGATGAAAAACTGTTTTTT. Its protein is CASSLGQGSDEKLFF.